The 14 T cell receptor beta chains presented below share a single source sample, sequenced in a study of T-cell memory formation after mild COVID-19. TCRdb redid the calling of the 5' RACE reads with MiXCR, one entry per CDR3 protein. The data contain just under 350,000 distinct CDR3 sequences, roughly 13% of them singletons. The sequenced material came from PBMCs or a T cell subset sorted from them (not recorded which). These receptors came from a man between 18 and 35 years old who had mild COVID-19 (a few samples of this study predate the infection). Cell type and time point are not known.

The CDR3 coding sequence is TGTGCCAGCACCCCTGACCAGGGCACAGATACGCAGTATTTT. It encodes CASTPDQGTDTQYF. The chain carries TRBV25-1 and TRBJ2-3; D unresolved. CDR1 is MGHDK, CDR2 SYGVNS, per germline. This CDR3 comprises 14 residues. V lost 7 bases and J lost 1, with 12 bases in between. Drawing the rest from reference TRBV25-1 and TRBJ2-3, the complete variable domain is EADIYQTPRYLVIGTGKKITLECSQTMGHDKMYWYQQDPGMELHLIHYSYGVNSTEKGDLSSESTVSRIRTEHFPLTLESARPSHTSQYLCASTPDQGTDTQYFGPGTRLTVL.

Many counts were recorded for this clonotype. The chain recombines TRBV7-9 with TRBJ1-3; D is uncertain. This CDR3 spans 16 amino acids. Germline-derived CDR1 and CDR2 are SEHNR and FQNEAQ (reference sequence). V shed 2 bases and J shed 0 bases, with 11 bases lying between them. CDR3 amino acids: CASSLRHKDSGNTIYF. As DNA, the CDR3 is TGTGCCAGCAGCTTACGCCACAAGGACTCTGGAAACACCATATATTTT.

This clonotype was detected only a few times. This chain connects TRBV7-2 to TRBJ2-1, with TRBD2 identical over 10 bases. The CDR3 has 15 amino acids. Germline CDR1 reads SGHTA; CDR2 reads FQGNSA. V lost 5 bases, J lost 6 bases, and 7 bases stayed unmatched. CDR3 sequence reads: CASSPRGLAFNEQFF. DNA for the CDR3: TGTGCCAGCAGCCCCAGGGGACTAGCGTTCAATGAGCAGTTCTTC.

The chain couples TRBV30 to TRBJ1-1; the D is unclear. The CDR3 sequence is 14 residues long. Trimming pared 0 bases from V and 2 bases from J, leaving 10 bases between. CDR1 and CDR2 (germline): GTSNPN, SVGIG (reference sequence). For the CDR3, the DNA is TGTGCCTGGAGTGTACTAGGGAGCAACACTGAAGCTTTCTTT. This sequence encodes CAWSVLGSNTEAFF.

In its sample, this clonotype was seen a few times. The chain combines TRBV6-6 with TRBJ2-2, with a tentative D call TRBD1 (6 bases). The CDR3 covers 14 residues. Germline lookup yields CDR1 MNHNY and CDR2 SVGAGI (reference sequence). V gave up 9 bases and J gave up 1 base, with 12 bases separating them. CDR3 residues: CASRYRVNTGELFF. CDR3 nucleotide sequence: TGTGCCAGTAGGTACAGGGTGAACACCGGGGAGCTGTTTTTT.

This clonotype occurred many times. The chain couples TRBV6-5 to TRBJ2-5, with 8 bases that match TRBD2. Germline assignment: CDR1 MNHEY and CDR2 SVGAGI. This CDR3 contains 14 residues. Losses at the gene ends were 4 bases for V and 7 bases for J; bases not matched to a gene: 8. CDR3 region: CASSSSGLVGTQYF. CDR3 DNA sequence: TGTGCCAGCAGTTCATCGGGACTAGTCGGGACCCAGTACTTC.

Here the CDR3 DNA reads TGTGCCAGCAGCTTTCCAACAGATACGCAGTATTTT. This gives the protein CASSFPTDTQYF. The J gene is TRBJ2-3, the V gene TRBV5-4; D remains ambiguous. CDR1 and CDR2 from the germline V gene are SGHNT and YYREEE (reference sequence). The ends were cut back, 2 bases at V and 3 bases at J, with 4 bases in the middle. The CDR3 consists of 12 residues.

This clonotype was observed a few times. The V gene is TRBV6-5, the J gene TRBJ1-2; TRBD1 matches 7 bases. The CDR3 consists of 12 residues. Trimming cost V 5 bases and J 5 bases; bases outside gene matches: 2. The germline V gene has CDR1 MNHEY and CDR2 SVGAGI. The CDR3 loop is CASSQGQYGYTF. In DNA, the CDR3 is TGTGCCAGCAGTCAGGGACAGTATGGCTACACCTTC.

The CDR3 reads CASSLVYRGRGQPQHF. The CDR3 bases are TGTGCCAGCAGCTTAGTTTACAGGGGGCGCGGTCAGCCCCAGCATTTT. The gene calls are TRBV7-2 and TRBJ1-5; TRBD1 matches at 9 bases. After removal of 1 base from V and 6 bases from J, the junction contained 7 bases not matched to a gene. Germline V gene sequence: CDR1 SGHTA, CDR2 FQGNSA. CDR3 length: 16 residues. Based on the CDR3 plus reference TRBV7-2 and TRBJ1-5, the full variable domain is GAGVSQSPSNKVTEKGKDVELRCDPISGHTALYWYRQSLGQGLEFLIYFQGNSAPDKSGLPSDRFSAERTGGSVSTLTIQRTQQEDSAVYLCASSLVYRGRGQPQHFGDGTRLSIL.

The chain links TRBV7-2 to TRBJ2-3, with 10 bases lining up with TRBD2. Looked up from germline, CDR1 is SGHTA and CDR2 is FQGNSA. The CDR3 runs 16 residues. V dropped 5 bases and J dropped 5; count of bases not matched to a gene: 10. The CDR3 bases are TGTGCCAGCAGCCCGAAAGCGGGGGGGCCAGTAGATACGCAGTATTTT. Protein product: CASSPKAGGPVDTQYF.

The table lists this clonotype with a few counts. This chain links TRBV10-3 with TRBJ2-7; 9 bases agree with TRBD1. CDR1 ENHRY and CDR2 SYGVKD come from the germline V gene. This CDR3 has 11 amino acids. J lost 5 bases, V lost 8 bases, and 1 base had no gene match. CDR3 sequence (DNA): TGTGCCATCGGGGACAGGGACGAGCAGTACGTC. Its protein product is CAIGDRDEQYV.

This clonotype was detected a few times. The chain combines TRBV2 with TRBJ1-5, with 7 bases aligning to TRBD1. The V segment lost 6 bases and the J segment 3 bases; nucleotides outside the gene matches: 2. The CDR3 is 13 residues long. CDR1 is SNHLY, CDR2 FYNNEI, per germline. The CDR3 is CASRGQSNQPQHF. CDR3 DNA sequence: TGTGCCAGCAGGGGACAGTCCAATCAGCCCCAGCATTTT.

This chain connects TRBV25-1 to TRBJ1-2, with TRBD1 identical over 7 bases. V was pared by 3 bases and J by 8 bases, with 6 bases of the junction left unmatched. The CDR3 covers 13 residues. Germline V gene sequence: CDR1 MGHDK, CDR2 SYGVNS. The CDR3 reads CASSDDRVGGYTF. The CDR3 DNA reads TGTGCCAGCAGTGACGACAGGGTGGGGGGCTACACCTTC.

The rearrangement uses TRBV5-1 and TRBJ2-3; 12 bases match TRBD2. The V gene end was trimmed by 1 base and the J gene end by 4 bases; junction bases not matched to a gene: 1. The V gene's germline CDR1 is SGHRS and CDR2 YFSETQ. The CDR3 consists of 15 residues. The CDR3: CASSLSSGGADTQYF. DNA of the CDR3: TGCGCCAGCAGCTTGTCTAGCGGGGGGGCAGATACGCAGTATTTT.